This T cell receptor beta chain was found in a study of T cells in Graves' hyperthyroidism and ophthalmopathy. Per germline, CDR1 WNHNN and CDR2 SYGVQD (reference sequence). Trimming removed 0 bases from V and 4 bases from J, with 8 bases in between. The CDR3 totals 14 residues. Amplified TCR beta CDR3 regions derived from RNA transcripts. The TCR CDR3 first-round RT-PCR relied on the HTBI primer set. TCRdb reprocessed the multiplex PCR reads via MiXCR and lists one record per CDR3 protein. The data hold fewer than 350,000 distinct CDR3 sequences, with roughly 18% observed a single time. Each diagnosis drew on symptoms, thyroxine, TRAb, thyroid ultrasound and orbital computed tomography findings.

This receptor was identified in a woman aged 50 to 60 with Graves' hyperthyroidism. The V and J genes are TRBV10-1 and TRBJ2-3; unclear D gene. The sequenced material came from blood. CDR3: CASSESSEADTQYF. The DNA for the CDR3 is TGCGCCAGCAGTGAGTCCTCAGAGGCAGATACGCAGTATTTT.